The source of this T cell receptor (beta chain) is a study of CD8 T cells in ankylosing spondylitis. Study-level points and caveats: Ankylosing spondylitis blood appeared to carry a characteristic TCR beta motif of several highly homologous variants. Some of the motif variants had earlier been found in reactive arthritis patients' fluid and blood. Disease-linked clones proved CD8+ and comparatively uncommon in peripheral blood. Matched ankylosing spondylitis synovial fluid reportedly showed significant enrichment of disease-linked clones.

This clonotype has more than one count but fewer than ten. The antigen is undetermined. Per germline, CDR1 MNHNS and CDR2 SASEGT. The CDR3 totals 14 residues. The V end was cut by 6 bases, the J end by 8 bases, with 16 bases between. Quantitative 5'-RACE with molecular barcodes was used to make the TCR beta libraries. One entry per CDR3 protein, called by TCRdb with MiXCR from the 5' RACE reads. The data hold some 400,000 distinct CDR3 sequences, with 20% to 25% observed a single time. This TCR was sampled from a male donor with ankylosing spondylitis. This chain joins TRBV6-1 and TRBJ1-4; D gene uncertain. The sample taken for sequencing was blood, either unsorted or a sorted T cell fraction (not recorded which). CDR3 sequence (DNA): TGTGCCAGCAGACGACGGCGAGAAGAAGAAAAACTGTTTTTT. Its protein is CASRRRREEEKLFF.